This TCR beta chain emerged from a study of blood T cell repertoires in COVID-19. V was cut by 2 bases and J by 0 bases, with 17 bases left in between. From germline, CDR1 is MDHEN and CDR2 SYDVKM. The CDR3 contains 18 residues. Only in-frame clones appear in the TCRdb table, and some are missing; sequencing was by immunoSEQ multiplex PCR. In the table there are 200,000 to 300,000 clones, over 75% of which are singletons. The chain recombines TRBV28 with TRBJ2-4, with TRBD1 as a possible D gene (6 bases). The source material was peripheral blood. The clonotype originates from a human donor in a cohort sampled during active COVID-19. As DNA, the CDR3 is TGTGCCAGCAGTTTAAGACAGGACTTAAGGCTAGCCAAAAACATTCAGTACTTC. Encoded protein: CASSLRQDLRLAKNIQYF. The full variable domain, its missing parts supplied by reference TRBV28 and TRBJ2-4, is DVKVTQSSRYLVKRTGEKVFLECVQDMDHENMFWYRQDPGLGLRLIYFSYDVKMKEKGDIPEGYSVSREKKERFSLILESASTNQTSMYLCASSLRQDLRLAKNIQYFGAGTRLSVL.